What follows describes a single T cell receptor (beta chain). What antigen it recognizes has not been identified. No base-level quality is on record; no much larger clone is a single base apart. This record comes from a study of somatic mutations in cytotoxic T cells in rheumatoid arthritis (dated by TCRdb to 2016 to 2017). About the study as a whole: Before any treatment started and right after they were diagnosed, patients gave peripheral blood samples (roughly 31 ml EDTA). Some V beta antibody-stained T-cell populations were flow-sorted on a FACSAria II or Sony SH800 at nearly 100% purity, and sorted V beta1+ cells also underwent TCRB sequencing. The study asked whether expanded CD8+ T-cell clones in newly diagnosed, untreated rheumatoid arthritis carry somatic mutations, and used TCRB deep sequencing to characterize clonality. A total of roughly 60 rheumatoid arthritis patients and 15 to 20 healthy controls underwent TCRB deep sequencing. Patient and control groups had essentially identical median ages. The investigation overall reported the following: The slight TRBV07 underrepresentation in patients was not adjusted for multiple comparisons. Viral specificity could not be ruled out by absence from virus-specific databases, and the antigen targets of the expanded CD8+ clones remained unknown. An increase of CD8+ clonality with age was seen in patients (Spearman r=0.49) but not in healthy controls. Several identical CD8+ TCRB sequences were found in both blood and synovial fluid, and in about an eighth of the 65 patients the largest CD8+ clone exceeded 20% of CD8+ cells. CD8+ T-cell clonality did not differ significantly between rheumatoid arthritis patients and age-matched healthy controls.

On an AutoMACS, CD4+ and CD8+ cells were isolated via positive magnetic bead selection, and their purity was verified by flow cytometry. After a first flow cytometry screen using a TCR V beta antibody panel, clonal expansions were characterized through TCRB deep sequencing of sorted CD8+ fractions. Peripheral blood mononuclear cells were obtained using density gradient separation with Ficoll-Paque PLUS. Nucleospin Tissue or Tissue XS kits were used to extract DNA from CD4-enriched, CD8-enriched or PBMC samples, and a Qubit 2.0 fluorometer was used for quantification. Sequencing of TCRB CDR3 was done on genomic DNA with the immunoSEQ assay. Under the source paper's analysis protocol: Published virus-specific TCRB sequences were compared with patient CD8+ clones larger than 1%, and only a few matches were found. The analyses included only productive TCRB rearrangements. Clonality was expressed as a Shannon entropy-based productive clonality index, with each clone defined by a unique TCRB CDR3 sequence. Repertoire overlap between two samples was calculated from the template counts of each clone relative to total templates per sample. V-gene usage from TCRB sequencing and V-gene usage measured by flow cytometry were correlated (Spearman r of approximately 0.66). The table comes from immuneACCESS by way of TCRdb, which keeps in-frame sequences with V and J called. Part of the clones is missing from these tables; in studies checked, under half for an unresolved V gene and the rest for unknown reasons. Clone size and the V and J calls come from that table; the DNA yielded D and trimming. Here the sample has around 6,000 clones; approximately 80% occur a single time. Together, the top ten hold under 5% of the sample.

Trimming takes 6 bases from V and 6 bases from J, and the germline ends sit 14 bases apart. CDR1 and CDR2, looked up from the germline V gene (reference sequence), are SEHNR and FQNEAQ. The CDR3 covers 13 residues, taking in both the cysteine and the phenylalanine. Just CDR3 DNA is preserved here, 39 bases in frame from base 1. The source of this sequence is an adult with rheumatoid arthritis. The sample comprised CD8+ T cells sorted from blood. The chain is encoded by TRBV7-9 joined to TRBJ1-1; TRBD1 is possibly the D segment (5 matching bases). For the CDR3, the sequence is CASRGTLLAEAFF. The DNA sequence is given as TGTGCCAGCAGGGGGACCCTGTTAGCTGAAGCTTTCTTT.